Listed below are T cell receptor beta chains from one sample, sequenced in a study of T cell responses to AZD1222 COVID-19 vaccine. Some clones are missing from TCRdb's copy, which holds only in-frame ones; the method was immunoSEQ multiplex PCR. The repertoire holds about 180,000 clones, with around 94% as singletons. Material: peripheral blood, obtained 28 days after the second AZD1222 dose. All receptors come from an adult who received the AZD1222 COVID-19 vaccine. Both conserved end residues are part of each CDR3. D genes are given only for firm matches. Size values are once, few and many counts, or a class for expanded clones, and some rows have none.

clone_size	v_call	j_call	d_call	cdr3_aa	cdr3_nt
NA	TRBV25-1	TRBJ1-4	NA	CASSESRGRNEKLFF	TGTGCCAGCAGTGAGTCCCGGGGGAGAAATGAAAAACTGTTTTTT
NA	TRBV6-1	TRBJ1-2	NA	CASSEASRSYGYTF	TGTGCCAGCAGTGAAGCATCCAGGTCCTATGGCTACACCTTC
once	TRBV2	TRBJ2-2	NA	CASRGGGGVNTGELFF	TGTGCCAGCAGGGGAGGGGGAGGCGTGAACACCGGGGAGCTGTTTTTT
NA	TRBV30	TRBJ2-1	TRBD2	CAWSVGGGVYNEQFF	TGTGCCTGGAGTGTAGGCGGGGGGGTTTACAATGAGCAGTTCTTC
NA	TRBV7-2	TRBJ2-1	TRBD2	CASSFLSGGANEQFF	TGTGCCAGCAGCTTTCTCAGCGGGGGGGCTAACGAGCAGTTCTTC
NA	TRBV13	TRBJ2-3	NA	CASSLLRLLGTDTQYF	TGTGCCAGCAGCTTACTAAGGTTATTGGGGACAGATACGCAGTATTTT
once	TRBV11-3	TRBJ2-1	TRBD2	CASSLGGTSGANEQFF	TGTGCCAGCAGCTTAGGGGGGACTAGCGGGGCCAATGAGCAGTTCTTC
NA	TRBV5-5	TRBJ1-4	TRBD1	CASSTDRLEKLFF	TGTGCCAGCAGTACGGACAGGCTAGAAAAACTGTTTTTT
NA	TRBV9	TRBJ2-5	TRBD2	CASSARTSGSLETQYF	TGTGCCAGCAGCGCGCGGACTAGCGGGAGTTTAGAGACCCAGTACTTC
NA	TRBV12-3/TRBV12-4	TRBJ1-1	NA	CASSLGLWFVAFF	TGTGCCAGCAGTTTAGGGCTCTGGTTCGTAGCTTTCTTT
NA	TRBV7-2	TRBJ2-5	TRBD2	CASSFGTSGTYQETQYF	TGTGCCAGCAGCTTCGGAACTAGCGGAACGTACCAAGAGACCCAGTACTTC
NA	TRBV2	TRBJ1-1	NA	CASSDSNGQAGYFMNTEAFF	TGTGCCAGCAGTGATTCCAATGGTCAGGCAGGGTACTTTATGAACACTGAAGCTTTCTTT